The 30 T cell receptor beta chains below come from one sample, sequenced in a study of cytomegalovirus exposure and HLA in healthy donors. With 60 Vbeta and 13 Jbeta primers, the PCR was carried out. Repertoires were generated with immunoSEQ multiplex PCR, while TCRdb's copy carries only in-frame clones and drops some. The data show around 130,000 clones, with roughly 79% seen just once and about 0.7% held by the top ten. Material: PBMCs. Receptors originate from a man younger than 35 in good health and CMV-seronegative.

The chain links TRBV30 to TRBJ1-2, with TRBD1 identical over 11 bases. The CDR3 has 14 amino acids. The germline CDR1 and CDR2 sequences are GTSNPN and SVGIG (reference sequence). J was trimmed by 4 bases and V by 8 bases; bases with no gene match: 9. In DNA, the CDR3 is TGTGCCCGTTGGGACAGGGGGAGTTCCTATGGCTACACCTTC. This encodes CARWDRGSSYGYTF.

The chain links TRBV14 to TRBJ2-1; no reliable D call. The V gene lost 1 base and the J gene lost 2 bases, with 6 bases spanning the gap. This CDR3 has 14 residues. Germline CDR1 and CDR2: SGHDN and FVKESK. In DNA form, the CDR3 reads TGTGCCAGCAGCCAAGGCAGCGCCTACAATGAGCAGTTCTTC. It encodes CASSQGSAYNEQFF.

CDR3 nucleotides: TGTGCCAGCAGCTTTGCGGATCAGCCCCAGCATTTT. Its protein product is CASSFADQPQHF. V gene TRBV5-6 combines with J gene TRBJ1-5; D remains ambiguous. Germline CDR1 SGHDT, CDR2 YYEEEE. The CDR3 extends over 12 amino acids. Between the trimmed V and J ends, which lost 2 bases and 5 bases, there was a span of 5 bases. Filled out from reference TRBV5-6 and TRBJ1-5, the complete variable domain reads DAGVTQSPTHLIKTRGQQVTLRCSPKSGHDTVSWYQQALGQGPQFIFQYYEEEERQRGNFPDRFSGHQFPNYSSELNVNALLLGDSALYLCASSFADQPQHFGDGTRLSIL.

CDR3 in DNA: TGTGCCAGTGGTTGGGGCAGCCAAGGGGGATTGGGGGATGAGCAGTTCTTC. This gives the protein CASGWGSQGGLGDEQFF. J is TRBJ2-1 and V is TRBV19, with D possibly matching TRBD1 (6 bases). The CDR3 runs to 17 residues. From germline, CDR1 is LNHDA and CDR2 SQIVND (reference sequence). Trimming left V 8 bases short and J 8 bases short, with 28 bases between.

This sequence joins TRBV11-2 and TRBJ1-1; possibly TRBD1 for D (6 bases). CDR1 and CDR2 (germline): SGHAT, FQNNGV. V was trimmed by 5 bases and J by 8 bases, leaving 12 bases between them. The CDR3 is 12 residues long. The CDR3 DNA reads as TGTGCCAGCAGCCCAGGGGTACCGGAAGCTTTCTTT. Translated, it gives CASSPGVPEAFF.

This clone was seen a few times. The rearrangement joins TRBV11-3 to TRBJ2-1; D is possibly TRBD1 (6 bases). CDR3 length: 16 residues. Trimming cost V 5 bases and J 6 bases, with 20 bases left between them. Per the germline V gene, CDR1 is SGHNT and CDR2 is YENEEA. The CDR3 DNA follows: TGTGCCAGCAGCACCCCATACACCCAGGGGTCCAATGAGCAGTTCTTC. Translating gives CASSTPYTQGSNEQFF.

The chain links TRBV30 to TRBJ1-2; D remains unclear. V was trimmed by 0 bases and J by 4 bases, leaving 9 bases between them. The germline gives CDR1 GTSNPN, CDR2 SVGIG (reference sequence). The CDR3 length is 13 residues. The CDR3 loop is CAWSVSGSYGYTF. CDR3 nucleotides: TGTGCCTGGAGTGTATCGGGGTCCTATGGCTACACCTTC.

The V call is TRBV11-2, the J call TRBJ1-2; 9 nucleotides agree with TRBD1. Trimming removed 4 bases from V and 4 bases from J; junction bases left unmatched: 16. CDR1 is SGHAT, CDR2 FQNNGV, per germline. The CDR3 contains 18 residues. CDR3: CASSSPFALKDRGYGYTF. The DNA of the CDR3 is TGTGCCAGCAGCTCCCCATTCGCCCTCAAGGACAGGGGCTATGGCTACACCTTC.

This sequence joins TRBV5-4 and TRBJ1-6, with D possibly TRBD1 on 5 matching bases. CDR1 is SGHNT, CDR2 YYREEE, per germline (reference sequence). This CDR3 comprises 15 residues. Trimming took 0 bases from V and 3 from J, leaving 7 bases between them. CDR3 protein: CASSLGQGYNSPLHF. In nucleotides, the CDR3 is TGTGCCAGCAGCTTGGGGCAGGGCTATAATTCACCCCTCCACTTT.

The V call is TRBV4-1, the J call TRBJ1-1; 8 nucleotides align to TRBD1. Trimming removed 4 bases from V and 5 bases from J; junction bases left unmatched: 6. Germline V gives CDR1 MGHRA, CDR2 YSYEKL. There are 14 residues in the CDR3. CDR3 DNA sequence: TGCGCCAGCAGCCCCCGGGACAGGTTTACTGAAGCTTTCTTT. It is translated as CASSPRDRFTEAFF.

This clone has only a few counts. Other DNA sequences within the sample encode an identical CDR3. The chain carries TRBV4-3 and TRBJ2-7; 9 bases are a match to TRBD1. The CDR3 runs 15 residues. V shed 0 bases and J 1 base; nucleotides not matched to a gene: 1. Germline V lookup: CDR1 LGHNA, CDR2 YSLEER. The CDR3 bases are TGCGCCAGCAGCCAAGATGACAGGGGGTCCTACGAGCAGTACTTC. It translates to CASSQDDRGSYEQYF.

The chain employs TRBV4-3 and TRBJ2-2; 7 nucleotides match TRBD1. The CDR3 is made up of 15 amino acids. V trimming: 4 bases; J trimming: 0 bases; junction bases outside the gene matches: 2. Germline V gene sequence: CDR1 LGHNA, CDR2 YSLEER. The CDR3 is CASSPGTANTGELFF. The DNA of the CDR3 is TGCGCCAGCAGCCCCGGGACAGCGAACACCGGGGAGCTGTTTTTT.

Here the CDR3 DNA reads TGTGCCAGCAGTCCCTTTCGGGGAGAAGCTTTCTTT. This encodes CASSPFRGEAFF. This chain uses TRBV6-5 with TRBJ1-1; D unclear. Trimming pared 5 bases from V and 8 bases from J, leaving 12 bases between. CDR3 length: 12 residues. Germline V gene lookup returns CDR1 MNHEY and CDR2 SVGAGI.

This clone was recorded only once. V usage is TRBV5-1 and J usage is TRBJ2-1, with TRBD1 matching over 7 bases. Per the germline V gene, CDR1 is SGHRS and CDR2 is YFSETQ. The CDR3 has 15 amino acids. The trim removed 0 bases at V and 7 bases at J, leaving 7 bases unmatched. CDR3 region: CASSLDRGPLNEQFF. The CDR3 DNA reads as TGCGCCAGCAGCTTGGACAGGGGACCCCTAAATGAGCAGTTCTTC. Full variable domain (outside the CDR3, taken from reference TRBV5-1 and TRBJ2-1): KAGVTQTPRYLIKTRGQQVTLSCSPISGHRSVSWYQQTPGQGLQFLFEYFSETQRNKGNFPGRFSGRQFSNSRSEMNVSTLELGDSALYLCASSLDRGPLNEQFFGPGTRLTVL.

The chain is built from TRBV5-1 and TRBJ2-1; TRBD1 aligns across 8 bases. Losses at the gene ends were 7 bases for V and 7 bases for J; bases not matched to a gene: 13. The germline V gene has CDR1 SGHRS and CDR2 YFSETQ. The CDR3 length is 15 residues. The CDR3: CASQTGQGMGNEQFF. CDR3 nucleotide sequence: TGCGCCAGCCAAACTGGACAGGGAATGGGGAATGAGCAGTTCTTC.

This chain uses TRBV28 with TRBJ1-5; 7 bases are a match to TRBD1. Germline V gene lookup returns CDR1 MDHEN and CDR2 SYDVKM. CDR3 length: 15 amino acids. J was trimmed by 7 bases and V by 5 bases; bases with no gene match: 11. CDR3 bases: TGTGCCAGCAGTCGCCCGGGAAGGGGGCACCAGCCCCAGCATTTT. Translating gives CASSRPGRGHQPQHF.

In its sample, this clone was seen a few times. The V call is TRBV29-1, the J call TRBJ1-2; D is perhaps TRBD1 (5 bases). In germline, CDR1 is SQVTM, CDR2 ANQGSEA. CDR3 length: 11 amino acids. V was cut by 7 bases and J by 8 bases, with 14 bases left in between. The CDR3 DNA follows: TGCAGCGATAGGGGATTCCGGGGCTACACCTTC. Its translation is CSDRGFRGYTF.

The chain carries TRBV7-6 and TRBJ2-7, with D unresolved. V was shortened by 3 bases and J by 1 base, with 7 bases between the two germline ends. Germline V gene data show CDR1 as SGHVS and CDR2 as FNYEAQ. This CDR3 comprises 13 residues. The CDR3 nucleotides read TGTGCCAGCAGCTTTGAGGTGTCCTACGAGCAGTACTTC. Residues: CASSFEVSYEQYF.

The V and J genes are TRBV28 and TRBJ1-3; no clear D. V dropped 1 base and J dropped 0 bases, with 7 bases sitting between them. Germline assignment: CDR1 MDHEN and CDR2 SYDVKM. CDR3 length equals 15 residues. CDR3 protein: CASSLLTTSGNTIYF. The CDR3 coding sequence is TGTGCCAGCAGTTTATTGACAACCTCTGGAAACACCATATATTTT.

The chain employs TRBV29-1 and TRBJ2-7, with 8 bases lining up with TRBD1. Germline trimming cut 4 bases from V and 4 bases from J; bases unmatched to any gene: 9. The CDR3 is 14 residues long. Per germline, CDR1 SQVTM and CDR2 ANQGSEA. The CDR3 loop is CSVGYGQGGYEQYF. CDR3 DNA sequence: TGCAGCGTTGGGTATGGACAGGGTGGTTACGAGCAGTACTTC.

This rearrangement joins TRBV7-2 to TRBJ1-4; D ambiguous. V was pared by 2 bases and J by 6 bases, with 13 bases between. The CDR3 totals 15 residues. Germline values: CDR1 SGHTA, CDR2 FQGNSA. CDR3 residues: CASSLFVKGDEKLFF. CDR3 bases: TGTGCCAGCAGCTTATTTGTGAAGGGAGATGAAAAACTGTTTTTT.

This clone was recorded once. Written as DNA, the CDR3 is TGTGCCAGTAATAAGGGGCGAGTTGGTACAGATACGCAGTATTTT. Its translation is CASNKGRVGTDTQYF. This chain connects TRBV19 to TRBJ2-3; D possibly corresponds to TRBD1 (5 bases). The germline CDR1 and CDR2 sequences are LNHDA and SQIVND (reference sequence). The CDR3 runs 15 residues. Trimming left V 7 bases short and J 3 bases short, with 17 bases between.

The chain has TRBV11-2 and TRBJ1-2, with TRBD1 identical over 11 bases. The CDR3 extends over 15 amino acids. With V trimmed by 3 bases and J by 6 bases, 6 bases remained unmatched. Germline lookup yields CDR1 SGHAT and CDR2 FQNNGV. The CDR3 region is CASSLRTGGSDGYTF. The CDR3 DNA sequence: TGTGCCAGCAGCTTGAGGACAGGGGGCTCGGATGGCTACACCTTC.

V is TRBV27 and J is TRBJ1-5; possibly TRBD1 for D (5 bases). The CDR3 contains 16 residues. Germline loops: CDR1 MNHEY, CDR2 SMNVEV (reference sequence). Between the trimmed V and J ends, which lost 2 bases and 3 bases, there was a span of 14 bases. The CDR3 nucleotides read TGTGCCAGCAGTTTAAAGGGGTCAGGGTCCAATCAGCCCCAGCATTTT. It codes for CASSLKGSGSNQPQHF.

CDR3 protein: CATSREGAGYDEQFF. CDR3 bases: TGTGCCACCAGCAGAGAGGGGGCAGGGTACGATGAGCAGTTCTTC. The rearrangement joins TRBV15 to TRBJ2-1, with a possible D match to TRBD1 (6 bases). The CDR3 is 15 residues long. Germline assignment: CDR1 LNHNV and CDR2 YYDKDF (reference sequence). The V end lost 0 bases, the J end lost 8 bases, and 14 bases lay between the germline ends.

The J gene is TRBJ2-7, the V gene TRBV5-1; a possible D gene is TRBD2 (5 bases). Germline V CDR1 and CDR2: SGHRS, YFSETQ. CDR3 length equals 14 residues. The germline V and J ends were trimmed by 4 bases and 2 bases, with 13 bases remaining between them. The CDR3 protein is CASSMLGSPYEQYF. CDR3 sequence (DNA): TGCGCCAGCAGCATGCTTGGGAGCCCCTACGAGCAGTACTTC.

The chain is built from TRBV19 and TRBJ1-2; the D gene is possibly TRBD1 (5 bases). Germline lookup yields CDR1 LNHDA and CDR2 SQIVND (reference sequence). CDR3 length: 17 residues. Trimming pared 3 bases from V and 0 bases from J, leaving 17 bases between. In DNA form, the CDR3 reads TGTGCCAGTAGTATGCGGGGGAGCGGCAAAGCTAACTATGGCTACACCTTC. As protein: CASSMRGSGKANYGYTF.

This chain links TRBV28 with TRBJ2-7; the D is unclear. CDR3 size: 12 residues. Germline V gives CDR1 MDHEN, CDR2 SYDVKM. V was shortened by 6 bases and J by 4 bases, with 10 bases between the two germline ends. CDR3 loop: CASRRTIYEQYF. The CDR3 nucleotides are TGTGCCAGCAGAAGAACTATTTACGAGCAGTACTTC. The variable domain in full, with the rest retrieved from reference TRBV28 and TRBJ2-7, is DVKVTQSSRYLVKRTGEKVFLECVQDMDHENMFWYRQDPGLGLRLIYFSYDVKMKEKGDIPEGYSVSREKKERFSLILESASTNQTSMYLCASRRTIYEQYFGPGTRLTVT.

V is TRBV7-9 and J is TRBJ1-5; D perhaps matches TRBD1 (5 bases). Trimming took off 5 bases at V and 10 bases at J, with 15 bases between the two ends. Germline values: CDR1 SEHNR, CDR2 FQNEAQ (reference sequence). The CDR3 sequence is 13 residues long. The CDR3: CASSPPSGLPQHF. The CDR3 coding sequence is TGTGCCAGCAGCCCCCCCTCAGGGCTACCCCAGCATTTT. Full variable domain (remainder filled in from reference TRBV7-9 and TRBJ1-5): DTGVSQNPRHKITKRGQNVTFRCDPISEHNRLYWYRQTLGQGPEFLTYFQNEAQLEKSRLLSDRFSAERPKGSFSTLEIQRTEQGDSAMYLCASSPPSGLPQHFGDGTRLSIL.

The V call is TRBV29-1, the J call TRBJ1-2; D call uncertain. Trimming took off 4 bases at V and 4 bases at J, with 16 bases between the two ends. The length of the CDR3 is 14 residues. Germline V gene data show CDR1 as SQVTM and CDR2 as ANQGSEA. CDR3 loop: CSVVSANHGYGYTF. The CDR3 nucleotides read TGCAGCGTTGTTAGCGCAAACCACGGCTATGGCTACACCTTC.